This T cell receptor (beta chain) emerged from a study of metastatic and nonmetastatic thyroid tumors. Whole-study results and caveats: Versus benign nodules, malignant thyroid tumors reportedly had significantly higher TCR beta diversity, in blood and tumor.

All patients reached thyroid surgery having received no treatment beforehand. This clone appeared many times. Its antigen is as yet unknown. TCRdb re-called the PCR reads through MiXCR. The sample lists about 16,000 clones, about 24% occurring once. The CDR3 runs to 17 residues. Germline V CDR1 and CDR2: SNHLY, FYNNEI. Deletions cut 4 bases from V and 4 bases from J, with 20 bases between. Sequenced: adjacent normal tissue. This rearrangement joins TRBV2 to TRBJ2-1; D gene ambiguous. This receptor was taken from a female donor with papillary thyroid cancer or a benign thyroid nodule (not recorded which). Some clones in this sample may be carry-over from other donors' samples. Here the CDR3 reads CASSAGRLGLLYNEQFF. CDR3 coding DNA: TGTGCCAGCAGTGCCGGCAGATTAGGTTTGTTGTACAATGAGCAGTTCTTC.